One sample yielded the 31 T cell receptor beta chains listed below, sequenced in a study of spatial heterogeneity in lung cancer. Each CDR3 protein is one row after TCRdb ran MiXCR on the 5' RACE reads. The sample has 110,000 or so distinct CDR3 sequences, 10% to 12% seen once; the top ten hold roughly a quarter. This sample's time point: blood at routine non-recurrence follow-up after resection. The sample in question was PBMCs, obtained at follow-up. The receptor set was obtained from a female donor with early-stage non-small cell lung cancer.

This clonotype appeared many times. The chain has TRBV7-3 and TRBJ1-5; a possible D gene is TRBD1 (6 bases). The germline CDR1 and CDR2 sequences are SGHTA and FQGTGA. The V and J ends lost 4 bases and 9 bases respectively, with 10 bases between them. This CDR3 is 12 amino acids long. In DNA form, the CDR3 reads TGTGCCAGCAGCTCACAGGGAGGGCCCCAGCATTTT. Translated, it gives CASSSQGGPQHF.

Comment on this clonotype: One junction end disagrees with the germline gene, perhaps due to a read error. The chain is built from TRBV6-2 or TRBV6-3 and TRBJ1-5; weak D call: TRBD1 (5 bases). This CDR3 contains 15 residues. Germline V gene data show CDR1 as MNHEY and CDR2 as SVGEGT. The CDR3 loop is CASSSGALSNQPLHF. In nucleotides, the CDR3 is TGTGCCAGCAGTTCTGGGGCACTGAGCAATCAGCCCCTGCATTTT.

The J gene is TRBJ1-2, the V gene TRBV7-2; perhaps TRBD1 as D (6 bases). V gave up 5 bases and J gave up 5 bases, with 9 bases separating them. The germline V gene has CDR1 SGHTA and CDR2 FQGNSA. This CDR3 is built from 12 residues. The CDR3 loop is CASSDTGYGYTF. As DNA, the CDR3 is TGTGCCAGCAGCGATACAGGGTATGGCTACACCTTC.

This clonotype has only a few counts. The chain is built from TRBV20-1 and TRBJ1-1; tentative D call: TRBD1 (6 bases). In germline, CDR1 is DFQATT, CDR2 SNEGSKA (reference sequence). The CDR3 has 14 amino acids. V lost 0 bases to trimming and J lost 4 bases, with 12 bases between them. For the CDR3, the DNA is TGCAGTGCTAGAGACGGGGGGCTATTCACTGAAGCTTTCTTT. Residues: CSARDGGLFTEAFF.

V gene TRBV5-1 combines with J gene TRBJ2-5; D is unclear. The CDR3 is made up of 14 amino acids. From germline, CDR1 is SGHRS and CDR2 YFSETQ. Trimming pared 4 bases from V and 5 bases from J, leaving 15 bases between. The CDR3 region has the DNA TGCGCCAGCAGCCAAGGAACCAACGGCGAGACCCAGTACTTC. Protein: CASSQGTNGETQYF. The full variable domain, with the rest looked up from reference TRBV5-1 and TRBJ2-5, is KAGVTQTPRYLIKTRGQQVTLSCSPISGHRSVSWYQQTPGQGLQFLFEYFSETQRNKGNFPGRFSGRQFSNSRSEMNVSTLELGDSALYLCASSQGTNGETQYFGPGTRLLVL.

This clonotype was found a few times. This chain joins TRBV24-1 and TRBJ2-1, with TRBD1 matching over 9 bases. Per germline, CDR1 KGHDR and CDR2 SFDVKD. CDR3 length: 15 amino acids. The ends lost 0 bases at V and 6 bases at J; junction bases unmatched: 2. CDR3 in amino acids: CATSDLAGQGNEQFF. The DNA of the CDR3 is TGTGCCACCAGTGATTTGGCGGGACAGGGCAATGAGCAGTTCTTC.

This clonotype was found many times. The J gene is TRBJ2-7, the V gene TRBV28, with 10 positions matching TRBD2. There are 16 residues in the CDR3. J was trimmed by 1 base and V by 5 bases; bases with no gene match: 8. Germline V lookup: CDR1 MDHEN, CDR2 SYDVKM. DNA of the CDR3: TGTGCCAGCAGTACCTTCGGACTAGCGGATTCCTACGAGCAGTACTTC. Protein product: CASSTFGLADSYEQYF.

This clonotype has a handful of counts. This CDR3 reads CASSVTGGLAGSGEQFF. CDR3 DNA sequence: TGTGCCAGCAGCGTAACTGGGGGACTAGCGGGAAGCGGTGAGCAGTTCTTC. The chain uses TRBV9 and TRBJ2-1; the match to TRBD2 covers 13 bases. CDR1 is SGDLS, CDR2 YYNGEE, per germline. The ends lost 1 base at V and 9 bases at J; junction bases unmatched: 10. This CDR3 region has 17 residues.

As regards this clonotype: A read error may explain this, as a much larger clone is one base away. The rearrangement joins TRBV12-3 or TRBV12-4 to TRBJ1-5; 7 bases are a match to TRBD1. CDR3 size: 16 residues. The CDR3 spells CTSSRGQAQGNQPQHF. The CDR3 nucleotides read TGTACCAGCAGTCGCGGACAGGCACAGGGCAATCAGCCCCAGCATTTT.

The sample holds many counts of this clonotype. The J gene is TRBJ2-2, the V gene TRBV9; 9 bases fit TRBD2. V dropped 0 bases and J dropped 0; count of bases not matched to a gene: 3. Per the germline V gene, CDR1 is SGDLS and CDR2 is YYNGEE. The CDR3 sequence is 17 residues long. CDR3 nucleotide sequence: TGTGCCAGCAGCGTAGAGGCTAGCGGGACGAACACCGGGGAGCTGTTTTTT. Translating it yields CASSVEASGTNTGELFF.

The gene calls are TRBV7-2 and TRBJ2-3; 7 nucleotides agree with TRBD2. The CDR3 is 15 amino acids. V shed 2 bases, J shed 2 bases, and the junction held 4 bases outside the gene matches. The germline V gene has CDR1 SGHTA and CDR2 FQGNSA. The CDR3 DNA is TGTGCCAGCAGCTTAAGCGGGATGATCACAGATACGCAGTATTTT. It translates to CASSLSGMITDTQYF.

This clonotype was detected many times. The chain has TRBV4-2 and TRBJ1-4, with D uncertain. Germline values: CDR1 LGHNA, CDR2 YNFKEQ. Deletions cut 1 base from V and 7 bases from J, with 13 bases between. CDR3 length: 15 amino acids. The CDR3 nucleotides are TGTGCCAGCAGCCAAGGCTCAATGGGCGGTGAAAAACTGTTTTTT. Protein product: CASSQGSMGGEKLFF.

This clonotype appeared a few times. The genes are TRBV30 and TRBJ1-6; 12 bases align to TRBD1. The CDR3 contains 17 residues. The V gene's germline CDR1 is GTSNPN and CDR2 SVGIG (reference sequence). The ends lost 4 bases at V and 5 bases at J; junction bases unmatched: 9. CDR3 residues: CAWTGTGGALHNSPLHF. The DNA of the CDR3 is TGTGCCTGGACCGGGACAGGGGGCGCTCTCCATAATTCACCCCTCCACTTT.

This clonotype has a handful of counts. The gene calls are TRBV28 and TRBJ2-7; D remains unclear. Trimming removed 3 bases at V and 0 bases at J, with 9 bases between. Germline CDR1 and CDR2: MDHEN and SYDVKM. The CDR3 sequence is 14 residues long. The CDR3 is CASSFLGSSYEQYF. The CDR3 DNA is TGTGCCAGCAGTTTCTTAGGTAGCTCCTACGAGCAGTACTTC.

The genes are TRBV4-2 and TRBJ2-3; TRBD1 matches at 7 bases. The ends lost 2 bases at V and 4 bases at J; junction bases unmatched: 9. This CDR3 comprises 16 residues. The V gene's germline CDR1 is LGHNA and CDR2 YNFKEQ. In nucleotides, the CDR3 is TGTGCCAGCAGCCAACTCAGGGGGAGAACCCCAGATACGCAGTATTTT. As protein: CASSQLRGRTPDTQYF.

V and J are TRBV6-1 and TRBJ1-3, with D unclear. This CDR3 has 12 residues. CDR1 and CDR2 (germline): MNHNS, SASEGT. Trimming stripped 8 bases from V and 3 bases from J, with 8 bases between. CDR3: CASEGDGNTIYF. DNA for the CDR3: TGTGCCAGCGAGGGAGATGGAAACACCATATATTTT.

The rearrangement uses TRBV27 and TRBJ1-5, with unresolved D. V was trimmed by 4 bases and J by 2 bases, leaving 9 bases between them. This CDR3 has 14 amino acids. In germline, CDR1 is MNHEY, CDR2 SMNVEV (reference sequence). The CDR3 bases are TGTGCCAGCAGTTCGGAGTGGGGCAATCAGCCCCAGCATTTT. This sequence encodes CASSSEWGNQPQHF.

The chain joins TRBV7-9 to TRBJ2-7; 11 nucleotides line up with TRBD1. The length of the CDR3 is 17 residues. Germline V gene data show CDR1 as SEHNR and CDR2 as FQNEAQ (reference sequence). J was trimmed by 0 bases and V by 6 bases; bases with no gene match: 10. The CDR3 region has the DNA TGTGCCAGCAGGCGCCTGGGCGGGACAGGGGGCTCCTACGAGCAGTACTTC. Encoded protein: CASRRLGGTGGSYEQYF.

At least ten counts were recorded for this clonotype. This chain connects TRBV10-2 to TRBJ2-7; possibly TRBD1 or TRBD2 for D (5 bases each). The CDR3 covers 13 residues. V lost 5 bases, J lost 2 bases, and 10 bases lay in between. Germline CDR1 reads WSHSY; CDR2 reads SAAADI. The DNA for the CDR3 is TGCGCCAGCAGTCGGGACCAAACCTACGAGCAGTACTTC. The encoded protein is CASSRDQTYEQYF.

The chain uses TRBV5-1 and TRBJ1-1; possible D gene TRBD1, 5 bases. Deletions cut 3 bases from V and 1 base from J, with 13 bases between. The CDR3 covers 15 residues. Germline V gene lookup returns CDR1 SGHRS and CDR2 YFSETQ. CDR3 region: CASSWDLSGNTEAFF. CDR3 DNA: TGCGCCAGCAGCTGGGACCTCTCGGGGAACACTGAAGCTTTCTTT.

The sample holds a few counts of this clonotype. The chain is built from TRBV4-3 and TRBJ2-6; D gene unclear. The V gene's germline CDR1 is LGHNA and CDR2 YSLEER. V was shortened by 1 base and J by 0 bases, with 13 bases between the two germline ends. The CDR3 sequence is 18 residues long. In DNA, the CDR3 is TGCGCCAGCAGCCAAGTTGGACGGACGGTCTCTGGGGCCAACGTCCTGACTTTC. Translated: CASSQVGRTVSGANVLTF.

Ten or more counts support this clonotype. This chain uses TRBV29-1 with TRBJ2-3; D might be TRBD1 (5 bases). Germline lookup yields CDR1 SQVTM and CDR2 ANQGSEA. This CDR3 is built from 13 residues. V lost 7 bases and J 2 bases, leaving 13 bases between the germline ends. CDR3 protein: CSGDSTYTDTQYF. The DNA for the CDR3 is TGCAGCGGCGACAGCACCTACACAGATACGCAGTATTTT.

This clonotype was recorded at least ten times. This chain connects TRBV4-2 to TRBJ1-1, with 9 bases identical to TRBD1. The CDR3 is 14 amino acids. In germline, CDR1 is LGHNA, CDR2 YNFKEQ. The trim removed 5 bases at V and 5 bases at J, leaving 6 bases unmatched. The chain's CDR3 is CASSSGTGRTEAFF. DNA of the CDR3: TGTGCCAGCAGCTCCGGGACAGGGAGGACTGAAGCTTTCTTT.

This clonotype was found a few times. The V and J genes are TRBV4-3 and TRBJ2-4; TRBD2 matches 7 bases. The V gene end was trimmed by 0 bases and the J gene end by 6 bases; junction bases not matched to a gene: 11. This CDR3 region has 17 residues. CDR1 is LGHNA, CDR2 YSLEER, per germline. The CDR3 DNA reads as TGCGCCAGCAGCCAAGATCAGAGCGGGGCTCGGGTAAACATTCAGTACTTC. Amino acid sequence: CASSQDQSGARVNIQYF.

This chain links TRBV27 with TRBJ1-4; tentative D call: TRBD1 (6 bases). The germline gives CDR1 MNHEY, CDR2 SMNVEV (reference sequence). The CDR3 is 17 residues long. Trimming removed 4 bases at V and 8 bases at J, with 23 bases between. The CDR3 DNA follows: TGTGCCAGCAGTTCCCGAAGAAGGGGGGCCTATGGGGAAAAACTGTTTTTT. Its protein product is CASSSRRRGAYGEKLFF.

V and J are TRBV20-1 and TRBJ1-1; D possibly corresponds to TRBD1 (6 bases). The CDR3 runs 15 residues. The germline CDR1 and CDR2 sequences are DFQATT and SNEGSKA (reference sequence). V was clipped by 0 bases and J by 6 bases, with 17 bases between them. CDR3 DNA sequence: TGCAGTGCTAGAGATATGGGACGGGAGGGGGCTGAAGCTTTCTTT. It translates to CSARDMGREGAEAFF.

This clonotype was observed a few times. CDR3 amino acids: CASSPAFGARNEQFF. As DNA, the CDR3 is TGTGCCAGCAGCCCCGCTTTTGGAGCTCGGAATGAGCAGTTCTTC. This rearrangement joins TRBV7-3 to TRBJ2-1; D not resolved. CDR3 size: 15 residues. Germline-derived CDR1 and CDR2 are SGHTA and FQGTGA. V lost 5 bases and J 7 bases, leaving 18 bases between the germline ends.

This clonotype was recorded at least ten times. The rearrangement uses TRBV24-1 and TRBJ2-4; 7 bases map to TRBD1. CDR1 and CDR2 from the germline V gene are KGHDR and SFDVKD. The J segment lost 4 bases and the V segment lost 6 bases, leaving 2 bases of the junction unmatched. This CDR3 region has 13 residues. The CDR3 sequence: CATSPTGKNIQYF. In DNA form, the CDR3 reads TGTGCCACCAGTCCGACAGGGAAAAACATTCAGTACTTC.

This clonotype has just a few counts. V gene TRBV11-2 combines with J gene TRBJ2-1, with 8 nucleotides matching TRBD2. The CDR3 contains 19 residues. After removal of 7 bases from V and 0 bases from J, the junction contained 17 bases not matched to a gene. Germline V gene data show CDR1 as SGHAT and CDR2 as FQNNGV. Written as DNA, the CDR3 is TGTGCCAGCACCCCACTAAAGCTAGCGGGCAGAAGCTCCTACAATGAGCAGTTCTTC. Its translation: CASTPLKLAGRSSYNEQFF. Full variable domain (remainder filled in from reference TRBV11-2 and TRBJ2-1): EAGVAQSPRYKIIEKRQSVAFWCNPISGHATLYWYQQILGQGPKLLIQFQNNGVVDDSQLPKDRFSAERLKGVDSTLKIQPAKLEDSAVYLCASTPLKLAGRSSYNEQFFGPGTRLTVL.

The CDR3 loop reads CASSSFKETQYF. CDR3 bases: TGTGCCAGTAGTTCCTTTAAAGAGACCCAGTACTTC. This chain uses TRBV19 with TRBJ2-5; D unclear. Deletions cut 5 bases from V and 3 bases from J, with 7 bases between. Germline CDR1 is LNHDA and CDR2 is SQIVND (reference sequence). This CDR3 is built from 12 residues.

Comment on this clonotype: It may be a read error: a sequence one base away is much more abundant. CDR3 loop: CASSQTDRGRISEAFF. The CDR3 nucleotides are TGCGCCAGCAGTCAAACGGATCGGGGTAGGATTTCTGAAGCTTTCTTT. The chain uses TRBV23-1 and TRBJ1-1; D gene unclear. TRBV23-1 is reported as an ORF; its role is uncertain. The CDR3 is made up of 16 amino acids. The germline V and J ends were trimmed by 2 bases and 6 bases, with 19 bases remaining between them.